This T cell receptor beta chain stems from a study of blood T cell repertoires in COVID-19. Across the whole study: Nucleic acid was either cDNA or gDNA, and it came from T cells, B-cell-depleted T cells, or PBMCs.

V trimming: 6 bases; J trimming: 9 bases; junction bases outside the gene matches: 14. Germline loops: CDR1 MDHEN, CDR2 SYDVKM. This CDR3 contains 16 residues. Here immunoSEQ multiplex PCR was the method, and the copy in TCRdb shows in-frame clones only, minus some. The sample contains a few hundred thousand clones, around 91% of which appear only once. Recruits, aged about 18 to 90 years, lived in 20 to 30 US areas. Before being deemed recovered, Cohort 3 donors had two negative PCRs, clearance, or symptom resolution. This TCR was sampled from a man younger than 35 who had recovered from COVID-19. Specimen: PBMCs or T cells enriched from blood (not recorded which). The genes are TRBV28 and TRBJ1-5; 10 bases map to TRBD1. The CDR3 is CASRQPGQGTLVPQHF. The CDR3 DNA reads as TGTGCCAGCAGGCAACCGGGACAGGGGACGTTAGTGCCCCAGCATTTT.